The sequence of this T cell receptor (beta chain) was determined in a study of T cell repertoires in cytomegalovirus infection. Germline CDR1 LNHDA, CDR2 SQIVND (reference sequence). Unmatched junction bases numbered 5, after V lost 1 base and J lost 1 base. This CDR3 region has 16 residues. TCRdb recomputed calls from the reads with MiXCR, one row per CDR3 protein. The table has about 920,000 distinct CDR3 sequences, about 33% seen once; the top ten hold roughly 12%. This clonotype has only a few counts. Antigen specificity is unknown. The sequencing used cultured CD8+ T cells from PBMCs, collected from culture after CMV antigen stimulation. The rearrangement links TRBV19 to TRBJ1-1; TRBD1 matches at 8 bases. This TCR derives from a human donor in good health (CMV status not recorded). Some clones in this sample may be carry-over from other donors' samples. The CDR3 region is CASSIVVQGANTEAFF. In nucleotides, the CDR3 is TGTGCCAGTAGTATAGTGGTTCAGGGGGCGAACACTGAAGCTTTCTTT.